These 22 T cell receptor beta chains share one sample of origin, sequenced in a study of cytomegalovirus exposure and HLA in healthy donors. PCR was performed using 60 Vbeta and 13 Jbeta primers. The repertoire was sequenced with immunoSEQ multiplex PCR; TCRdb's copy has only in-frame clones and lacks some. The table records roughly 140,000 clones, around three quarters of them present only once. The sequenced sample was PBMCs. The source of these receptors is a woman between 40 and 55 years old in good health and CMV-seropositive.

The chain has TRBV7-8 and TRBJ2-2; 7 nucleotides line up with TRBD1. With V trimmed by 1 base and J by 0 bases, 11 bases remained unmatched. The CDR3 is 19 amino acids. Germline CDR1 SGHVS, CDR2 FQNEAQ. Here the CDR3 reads CASSLGVYRGLANTGELFF. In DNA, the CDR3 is TGTGCCAGCAGCTTAGGGGTTTACAGGGGTCTCGCGAACACCGGGGAGCTGTTTTTT.

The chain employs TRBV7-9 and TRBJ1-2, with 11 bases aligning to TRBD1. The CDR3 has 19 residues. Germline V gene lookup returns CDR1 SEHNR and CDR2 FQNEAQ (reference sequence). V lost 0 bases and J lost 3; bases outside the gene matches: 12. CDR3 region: CASSLAGGQGASEDYGYTF. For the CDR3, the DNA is TGTGCCAGCAGCTTAGCCGGTGGACAGGGGGCGAGTGAGGACTATGGCTACACCTTC.

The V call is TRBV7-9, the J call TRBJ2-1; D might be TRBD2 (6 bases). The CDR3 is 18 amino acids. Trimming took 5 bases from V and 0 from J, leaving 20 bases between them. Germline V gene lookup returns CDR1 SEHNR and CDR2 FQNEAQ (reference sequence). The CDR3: CASSPRFSGTLSYNEQFF. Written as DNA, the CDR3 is TGTGCCAGCAGCCCGCGCTTCTCCGGGACTCTCTCCTACAATGAGCAGTTCTTC.

CDR3 nucleotide sequence: TGTGCCAGCAGTTCCCCAAAAGCGGGAGGGACAAGTTCCTACGAGCAGTACTTC. Protein product: CASSSPKAGGTSSYEQYF. This chain links TRBV28 with TRBJ2-7, with 10 positions matching TRBD2. After removal of 4 bases from V and 1 base from J, the junction contained 13 bases not matched to a gene. Germline V gene sequence: CDR1 MDHEN, CDR2 SYDVKM. This CDR3 region has 18 residues.

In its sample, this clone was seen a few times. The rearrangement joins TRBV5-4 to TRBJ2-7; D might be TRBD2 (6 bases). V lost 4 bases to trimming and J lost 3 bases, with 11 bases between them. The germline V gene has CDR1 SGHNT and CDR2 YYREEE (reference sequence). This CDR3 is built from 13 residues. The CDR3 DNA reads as TGTGCCAGCAGCCCAGGGCGGGACTACGAGCAGTACTTC. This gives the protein CASSPGRDYEQYF.

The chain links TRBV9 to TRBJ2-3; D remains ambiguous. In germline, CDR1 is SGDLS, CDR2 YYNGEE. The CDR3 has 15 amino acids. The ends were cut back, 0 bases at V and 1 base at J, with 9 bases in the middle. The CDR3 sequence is CASSVDGQGTDTQYF. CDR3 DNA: TGTGCCAGCAGCGTAGATGGGCAGGGCACAGATACGCAGTATTTT. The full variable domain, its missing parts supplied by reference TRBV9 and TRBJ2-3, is DSGVTQTPKHLITATGQRVTLRCSPRSGDLSVYWYQQSLDQGLQFLIQYYNGEERAKGNILERFSAQQFPDLHSELNLSSLELGDSALYFCASSVDGQGTDTQYFGPGTRLTVL.

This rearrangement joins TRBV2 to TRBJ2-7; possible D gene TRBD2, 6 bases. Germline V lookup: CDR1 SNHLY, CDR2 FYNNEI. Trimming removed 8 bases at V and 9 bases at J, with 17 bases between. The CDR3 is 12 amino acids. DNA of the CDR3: TGTGCCAGCGCTGGGACGGGGGAAACGCAGTACTTC. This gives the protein CASAGTGETQYF.

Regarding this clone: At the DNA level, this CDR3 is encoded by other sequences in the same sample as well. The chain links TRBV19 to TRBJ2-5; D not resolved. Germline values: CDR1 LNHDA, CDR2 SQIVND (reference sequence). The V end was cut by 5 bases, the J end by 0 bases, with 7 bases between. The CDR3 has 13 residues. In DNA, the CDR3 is TGTGCCAGTAGTGCCCAGTACCAAGAGACCCAGTACTTC. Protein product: CASSAQYQETQYF. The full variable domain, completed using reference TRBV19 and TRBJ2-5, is DGGITQSPKYLFRKEGQNVTLSCEQNLNHDAMYWYRQDPGQGLRLIYYSQIVNDFQKGDIAEGYSVSREKKESFPLTVTSAQKNPTAFYLCASSAQYQETQYFGPGTRLLVL.

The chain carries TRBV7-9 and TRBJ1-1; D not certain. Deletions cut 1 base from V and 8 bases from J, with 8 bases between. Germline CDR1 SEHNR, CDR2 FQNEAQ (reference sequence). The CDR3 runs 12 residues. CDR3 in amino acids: CASSLVSREAFF. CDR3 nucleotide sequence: TGTGCCAGCAGCTTAGTCTCCCGGGAAGCTTTCTTT.

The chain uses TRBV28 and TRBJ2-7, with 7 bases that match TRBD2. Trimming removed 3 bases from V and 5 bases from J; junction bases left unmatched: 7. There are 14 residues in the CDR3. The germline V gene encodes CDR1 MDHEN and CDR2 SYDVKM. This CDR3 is CASSLGGGVHEQYF. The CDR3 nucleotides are TGTGCCAGCAGTTTGGGTGGGGGGGTCCACGAGCAGTACTTC.

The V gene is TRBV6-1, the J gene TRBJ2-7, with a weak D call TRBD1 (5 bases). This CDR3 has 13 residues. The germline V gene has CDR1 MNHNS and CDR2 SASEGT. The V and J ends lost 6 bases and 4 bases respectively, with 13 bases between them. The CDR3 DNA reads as TGTGCCAGCAGCCTCAGCAGGGTATACGAGCAGTACTTC. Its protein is CASSLSRVYEQYF.

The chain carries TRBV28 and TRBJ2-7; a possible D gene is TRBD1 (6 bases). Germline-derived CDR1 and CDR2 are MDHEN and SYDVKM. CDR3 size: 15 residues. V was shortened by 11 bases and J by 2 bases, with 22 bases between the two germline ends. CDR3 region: CACDTWAQGPYEQYF. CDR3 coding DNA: TGTGCCTGCGACACCTGGGCCCAGGGGCCCTACGAGCAGTACTTC. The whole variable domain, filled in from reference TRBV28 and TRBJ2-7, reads DVKVTQSSRYLVKRTGEKVFLECVQDMDHENMFWYRQDPGLGLRLIYFSYDVKMKEKGDIPEGYSVSREKKERFSLILESASTNQTSMYLCACDTWAQGPYEQYFGPGTRLTVT.

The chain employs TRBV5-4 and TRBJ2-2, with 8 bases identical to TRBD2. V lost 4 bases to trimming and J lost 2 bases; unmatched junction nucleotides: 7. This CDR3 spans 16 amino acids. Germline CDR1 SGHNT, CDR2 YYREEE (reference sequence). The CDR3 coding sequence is TGTGCCAGCAGCCCGGCTAGCGGGTCTAACACCGGGGAGCTGTTTTTT. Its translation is CASSPASGSNTGELFF.

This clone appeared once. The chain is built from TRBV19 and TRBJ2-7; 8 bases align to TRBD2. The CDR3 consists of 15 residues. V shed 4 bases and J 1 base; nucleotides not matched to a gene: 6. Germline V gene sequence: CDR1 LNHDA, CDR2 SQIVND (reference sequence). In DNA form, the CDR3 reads TGTGCCAGTAGTAGTATCGGGACTAGATCCTACGAGCAGTACTTC. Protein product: CASSSIGTRSYEQYF.

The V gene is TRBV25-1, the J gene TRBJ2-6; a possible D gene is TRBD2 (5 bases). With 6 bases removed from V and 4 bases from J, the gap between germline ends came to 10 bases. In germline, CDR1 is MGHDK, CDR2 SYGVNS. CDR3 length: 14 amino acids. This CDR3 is CASSPTGGANVLTF. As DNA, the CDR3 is TGTGCCAGCAGCCCAACGGGGGGGGCCAACGTCCTGACTTTC.

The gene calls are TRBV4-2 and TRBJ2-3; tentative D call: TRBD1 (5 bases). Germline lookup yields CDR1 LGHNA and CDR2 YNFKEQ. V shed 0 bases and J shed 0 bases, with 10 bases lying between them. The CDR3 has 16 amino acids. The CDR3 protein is CASSQDKRQSTDTQYF. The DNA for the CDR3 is TGTGCCAGCAGCCAAGATAAGAGACAGAGCACAGATACGCAGTATTTT.

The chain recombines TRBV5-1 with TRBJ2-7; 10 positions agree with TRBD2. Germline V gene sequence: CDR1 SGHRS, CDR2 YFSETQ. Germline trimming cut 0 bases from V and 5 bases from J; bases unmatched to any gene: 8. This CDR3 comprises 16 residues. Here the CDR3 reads CASSLVASGSSHEQYF. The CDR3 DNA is TGCGCCAGCAGCTTGGTGGCTAGCGGGAGTTCCCACGAGCAGTACTTC.

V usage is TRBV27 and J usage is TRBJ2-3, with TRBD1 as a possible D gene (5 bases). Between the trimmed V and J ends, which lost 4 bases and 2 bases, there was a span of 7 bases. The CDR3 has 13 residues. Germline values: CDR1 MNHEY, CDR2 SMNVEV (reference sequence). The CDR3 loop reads CASSWGPTDTQYF. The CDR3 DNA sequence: TGTGCCAGCAGTTGGGGCCCCACAGATACGCAGTATTTT.

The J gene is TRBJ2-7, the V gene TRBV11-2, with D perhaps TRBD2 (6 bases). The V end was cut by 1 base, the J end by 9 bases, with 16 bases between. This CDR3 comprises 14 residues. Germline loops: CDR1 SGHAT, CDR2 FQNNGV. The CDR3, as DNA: TGTGCCAGCAGCTTAGGGGGGGAGCGAGGTGTGCAGTACTTC. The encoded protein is CASSLGGERGVQYF.

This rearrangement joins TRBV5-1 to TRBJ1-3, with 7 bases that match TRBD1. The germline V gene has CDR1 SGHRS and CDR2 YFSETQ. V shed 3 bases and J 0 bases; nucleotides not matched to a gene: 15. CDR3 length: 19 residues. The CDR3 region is CASSSVLTGPSSSGNTIYF. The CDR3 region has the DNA TGCGCCAGCAGCTCGGTTTTGACAGGGCCTTCATCCTCTGGAAACACCATATATTTT.

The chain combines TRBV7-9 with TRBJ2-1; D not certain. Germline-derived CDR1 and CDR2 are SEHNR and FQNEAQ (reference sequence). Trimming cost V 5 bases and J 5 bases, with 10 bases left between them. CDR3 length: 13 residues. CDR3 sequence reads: CASSGRRNNEQFF. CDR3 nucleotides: TGTGCCAGCAGCGGAAGGCGGAACAATGAGCAGTTCTTC.

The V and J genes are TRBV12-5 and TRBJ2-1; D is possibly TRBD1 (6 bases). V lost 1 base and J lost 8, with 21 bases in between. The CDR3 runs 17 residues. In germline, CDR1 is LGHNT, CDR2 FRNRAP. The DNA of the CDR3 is TGTGCTAGTGGTTTGGGATTCGGACAAGGGTCAGGGGATGAGCAGTTCTTC. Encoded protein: CASGLGFGQGSGDEQFF.